The rows below give T cell receptor beta chains drawn from one sample of a study of shared clonotypes between healthy human individuals. Only in-frame clones appear in the TCRdb table, and some are missing; sequencing was by immunoSEQ multiplex PCR. This sample has roughly 320,000 clones, with about nine tenths found just once. The sequenced sample was memory CD8+ T cells sorted from blood. The source is a man in his late teens or twenties in good health. CDR3s include the opening cysteine and the closing phenylalanine or tryptophan. Each record gives: V gene, D gene, clone size, J gene, CDR3 protein, CDR3 DNA. A D gene is named only where the DNA matches it firmly. Only part of the rows carry a size: once, few, many, or a class if the clone is expanded.

TRBV2	.	.	TRBJ2-7	CASSEAQGPYEQYF	TGTGCCAGCAGTGAAGCGCAGGGGCCCTACGAGCAGTACTTC
TRBV27	TRBD1	few	TRBJ1-6	CASTSTGGSHLNNSPLHF	TGTGCCAGCACCTCGACAGGGGGATCGCATCTAAATAATTCACCCCTCCACTTT
TRBV29-1	.	.	TRBJ2-2	CSVSRGTGELFF	TGCAGCGTTTCCCGTGGCACCGGGGAGCTGTTTTTT
TRBV28	.	.	TRBJ2-4	CASSLPEGPKNIQYF	TGTGCCAGCAGTTTACCGGAAGGCCCCAAAAACATTCAGTACTTC
TRBV10-3	TRBD1	.	TRBJ1-1	CAISGQGVNTEAFF	TGTGCCATCAGTGGACAGGGGGTGAACACTGAAGCTTTCTTT
TRBV10-3	TRBD2	many	TRBJ2-1	CAISELAGGDYNEQFF	TGTGCCATCAGTGAGCTAGCGGGAGGGGATTACAATGAGCAGTTCTTC
TRBV10-1	TRBD2	once	TRBJ2-3	CASSRSASGTDTQYF	TGCGCCAGCTCGAGATCGGCTAGCGGTACAGATACGCAGTATTTT
TRBV2	.	few	TRBJ2-7	CASSETPSSYEQYF	TGTGCCAGCAGTGAGACCCCAAGCTCCTACGAGCAGTACTTC
TRBV10-3	TRBD2	.	TRBJ2-1	CASGLAGAYNEQFF	TGTGCCAGCGGACTAGCGGGAGCCTACAATGAGCAGTTCTTC
TRBV5-1	TRBD2	.	TRBJ2-2	CASSLDLAVNTGELFF	TGCGCCAGCAGCTTGGATCTAGCGGTAAACACCGGGGAGCTGTTTTTT
TRBV2	.	.	TRBJ2-1	CASSDPAVPYNEQFF	TGTGCCAGCAGTGATCCAGCGGTCCCCTACAATGAGCAGTTCTTC
TRBV28	.	.	TRBJ2-7	CASSGGRGFSYEQYF	TGTGCCAGCAGTGGGGGACGGGGCTTCTCCTACGAGCAGTACTTC
TRBV7-9	.	.	TRBJ2-7	CASRQGLHEQYF	TGTGCCAGCAGACAGGGCCTACACGAGCAGTACTTC
TRBV19	TRBD1	.	TRBJ2-7	CASSLGQGYEQYF	TGTGCCAGTAGTCTTGGACAGGGCTACGAGCAGTACTTC
TRBV4-2	.	.	TRBJ1-4	CASSQMGEGFNEKLFF	TGTGCCAGCAGCCAGATGGGGGAGGGGTTCAATGAAAAACTGTTTTTT
TRBV6-1	TRBD1	.	TRBJ1-1	CASSDDRGWTEAFF	TGTGCCAGCAGTGATGACAGGGGATGGACTGAAGCTTTCTTT
TRBV11-2	TRBD1	.	TRBJ2-7	CASSPTGTGSYEQYF	TGTGCCAGCAGCCCCACCGGGACAGGGTCCTACGAGCAGTACTTC
TRBV6-1	TRBD1	.	TRBJ2-1	CASSDPWGTGNEQFF	TGTGCCAGCAGTGACCCTTGGGGGACAGGGAATGAGCAGTTCTTC
TRBV29-1	TRBD1	.	TRBJ1-4	CSAQGQGAEKLFF	TGCAGCGCCCAGGGACAGGGGGCGGAAAAACTGTTTTTT
TRBV10-2	.	.	TRBJ1-5	CASSEWNQPQHF	TGCGCCAGCAGTGAGTGGAATCAGCCCCAGCATTTT
TRBV7-8	.	.	TRBJ2-7	CASSLGGGSYEQYF	TGTGCCAGCAGCTTAGGTGGCGGCTCCTACGAGCAGTACTTC